This T cell receptor beta chain was identified in a study of T cell changes during pregnancy in multiple sclerosis. Sequenced by immunoSEQ multiplex PCR; TCRdb stores in-frame clones only, minus some. Of some 25,000 clones listed, 85% to 90% are singletons. The V end was cut by 4 bases, the J end by 1 base, with 12 bases between. CDR3 length equals 15 residues. The germline gives CDR1 SGDLS, CDR2 YYNGEE. This sequence was found in a female donor in good health, enrolled as a control in a pregnancy study. The material sequenced was CD4+ T cells from peripheral blood mononuclear cells, taken in the second trimester of pregnancy. The V and J genes are TRBV9 and TRBJ2-1; possible D gene TRBD2, 6 bases. CDR3 nucleotides: TGTGCCAGCAGCCCCCGGGACTTTTCCTACAATGAGCAGTTCTTC. Translation: CASSPRDFSYNEQFF.